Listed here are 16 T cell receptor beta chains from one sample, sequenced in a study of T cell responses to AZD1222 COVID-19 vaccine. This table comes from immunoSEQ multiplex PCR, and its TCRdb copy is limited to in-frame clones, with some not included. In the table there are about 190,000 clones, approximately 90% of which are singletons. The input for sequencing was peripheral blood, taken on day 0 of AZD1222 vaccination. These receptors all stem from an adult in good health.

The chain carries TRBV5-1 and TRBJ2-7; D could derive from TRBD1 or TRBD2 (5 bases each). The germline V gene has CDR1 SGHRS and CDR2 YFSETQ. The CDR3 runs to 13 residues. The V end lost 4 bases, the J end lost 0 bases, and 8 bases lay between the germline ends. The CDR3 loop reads CASSRGDSYEQYF. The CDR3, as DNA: TGCGCCAGCAGCAGAGGGGACTCCTACGAGCAGTACTTC.

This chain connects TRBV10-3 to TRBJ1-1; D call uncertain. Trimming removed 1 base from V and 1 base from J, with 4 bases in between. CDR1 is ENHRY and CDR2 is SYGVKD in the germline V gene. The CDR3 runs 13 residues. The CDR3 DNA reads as TGTGCCATCAGTGAGTTGGGGAACACTGAAGCTTTCTTT. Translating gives CAISELGNTEAFF.

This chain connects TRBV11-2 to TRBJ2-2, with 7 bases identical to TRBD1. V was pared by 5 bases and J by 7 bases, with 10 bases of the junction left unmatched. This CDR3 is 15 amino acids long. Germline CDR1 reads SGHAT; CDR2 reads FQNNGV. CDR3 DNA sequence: TGTGCCAGCAGCAACCCGGGACAGAGAAGCGGGGAGCTGTTTTTT. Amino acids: CASSNPGQRSGELFF.

CDR3 nucleotides: TGTGCCAGTAGTATTAAGTTGGTGCCAGGACAGCACTCCTACGAGCAGTACTTC. Translation gives CASSIKLVPGQHSYEQYF. This chain links TRBV19 with TRBJ2-7; a weak D match, TRBD1 (6 bases). V lost 3 bases and J lost 0, with 21 bases in between. CDR3 size: 18 residues. CDR1 LNHDA and CDR2 SQIVND come from the germline V gene (reference sequence).

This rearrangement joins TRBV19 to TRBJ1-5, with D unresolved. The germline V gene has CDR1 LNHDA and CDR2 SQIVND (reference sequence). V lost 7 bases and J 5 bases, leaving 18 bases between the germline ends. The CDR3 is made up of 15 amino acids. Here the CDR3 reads CASNSLARADQPQHF. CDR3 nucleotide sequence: TGTGCCAGTAACTCCTTAGCTAGGGCTGATCAGCCCCAGCATTTT. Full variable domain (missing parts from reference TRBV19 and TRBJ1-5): DGGITQSPKYLFRKEGQNVTLSCEQNLNHDAMYWYRQDPGQGLRLIYYSQIVNDFQKGDIAEGYSVSREKKESFPLTVTSAQKNPTAFYLCASNSLARADQPQHFGDGTRLSIL.

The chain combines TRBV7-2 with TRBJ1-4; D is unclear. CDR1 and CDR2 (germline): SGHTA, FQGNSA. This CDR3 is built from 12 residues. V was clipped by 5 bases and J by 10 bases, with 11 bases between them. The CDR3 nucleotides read TGTGCCAGCAGCATCGGTCCGACAAAACTGTTTTTT. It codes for CASSIGPTKLFF.

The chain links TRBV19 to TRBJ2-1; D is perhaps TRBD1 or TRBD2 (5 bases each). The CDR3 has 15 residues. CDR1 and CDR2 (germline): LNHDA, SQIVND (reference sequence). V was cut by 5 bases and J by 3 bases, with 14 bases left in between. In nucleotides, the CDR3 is TGTGCCAGTAGTGTTGTCAGGGACCTCTACAATGAGCAGTTCTTC. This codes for CASSVVRDLYNEQFF.

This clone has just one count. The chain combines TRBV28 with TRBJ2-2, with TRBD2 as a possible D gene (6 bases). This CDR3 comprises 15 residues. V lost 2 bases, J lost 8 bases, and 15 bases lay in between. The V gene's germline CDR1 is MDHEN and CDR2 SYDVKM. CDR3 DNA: TGTGCCAGCAGTTTAAAGACTAGAGTACCGGGGGAGCTGTTTTTT. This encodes CASSLKTRVPGELFF.

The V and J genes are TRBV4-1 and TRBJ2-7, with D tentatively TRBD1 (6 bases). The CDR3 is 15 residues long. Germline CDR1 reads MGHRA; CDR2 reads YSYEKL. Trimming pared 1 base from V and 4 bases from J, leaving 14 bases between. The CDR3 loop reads CASSQAVGQTYEQYF. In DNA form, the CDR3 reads TGCGCCAGCAGCCAAGCGGTCGGACAGACATACGAGCAGTACTTC.

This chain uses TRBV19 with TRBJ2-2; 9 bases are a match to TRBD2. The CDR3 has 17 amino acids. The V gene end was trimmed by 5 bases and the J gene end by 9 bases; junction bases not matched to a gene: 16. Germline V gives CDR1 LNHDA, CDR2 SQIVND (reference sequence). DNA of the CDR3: TGTGCCAGTAGTGCCCAGGGTAGCGGGAGAGCATACCGGGAGCTGTTTTTT. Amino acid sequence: CASSAQGSGRAYRELFF.

The CDR3 loop reads CSVDAGPRKETQYF. DNA of the CDR3: TGCAGCGTCGACGCGGGCCCAAGAAAAGAGACCCAGTACTTC. The chain uses TRBV29-1 and TRBJ2-5; the D gene is possibly TRBD2 (5 bases). The CDR3 loop spans 14 amino acids. CDR1 SQVTM and CDR2 ANQGSEA come from the germline V gene. Trimming shortened V by 6 bases and J by 3 bases, and 17 bases separated the two germline ends.

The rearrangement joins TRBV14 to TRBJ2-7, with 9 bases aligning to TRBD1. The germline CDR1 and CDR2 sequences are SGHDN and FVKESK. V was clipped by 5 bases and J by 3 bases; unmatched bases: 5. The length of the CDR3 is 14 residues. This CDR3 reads CASSTPGQGYEQYF. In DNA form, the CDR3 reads TGTGCCAGCAGCACCCCGGGACAGGGCTACGAGCAGTACTTC. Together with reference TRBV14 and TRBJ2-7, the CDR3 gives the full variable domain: EAGVTQFPSHSVIEKGQTVTLRCDPISGHDNLYWYRRVMGKEIKFLLHFVKESKQDESGMPNNRFLAERTGGTYSTLKVQPAELEDSGVYFCASSTPGQGYEQYFGPGTRLTVT.

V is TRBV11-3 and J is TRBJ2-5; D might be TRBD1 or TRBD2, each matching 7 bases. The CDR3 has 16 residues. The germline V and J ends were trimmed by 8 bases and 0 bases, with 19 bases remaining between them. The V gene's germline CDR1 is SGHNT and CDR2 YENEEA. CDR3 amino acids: CASGPGGTGDQETQYF. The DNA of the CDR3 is TGTGCCAGCGGTCCGGGGGGTACAGGGGACCAAGAGACCCAGTACTTC.

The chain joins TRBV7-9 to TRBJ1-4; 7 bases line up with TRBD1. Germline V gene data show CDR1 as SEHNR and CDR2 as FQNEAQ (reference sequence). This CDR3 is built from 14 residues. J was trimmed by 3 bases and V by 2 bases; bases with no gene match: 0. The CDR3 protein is CASSLTGANEKLFF. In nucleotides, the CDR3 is TGTGCCAGCAGCTTAACAGGGGCTAATGAAAAACTGTTTTTT.

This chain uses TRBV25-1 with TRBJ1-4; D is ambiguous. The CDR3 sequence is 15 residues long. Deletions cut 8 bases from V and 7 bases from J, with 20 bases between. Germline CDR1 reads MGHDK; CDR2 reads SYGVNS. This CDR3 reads CASLGWAYGGEKLFF. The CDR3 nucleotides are TGTGCCAGCCTCGGGTGGGCATACGGAGGTGAAAAACTGTTTTTT.

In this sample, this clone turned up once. CDR3 amino acids: CASSSPRGTGGLGTDTQYF. The CDR3 coding sequence is TGTGCCAGCAGTTCCCCCCGCGGGACAGGGGGTTTAGGCACAGATACGCAGTATTTT. The genes are TRBV28 and TRBJ2-3; TRBD1 matches 11 bases. The CDR3 length is 19 residues. Trimming at V came to 4 bases and at J to 1 base, leaving 13 bases not matched to a gene. CDR1 is MDHEN, CDR2 SYDVKM, per germline.